The rows below give T cell receptor beta chains drawn from one sample of a study of T cell repertoires in cytomegalovirus infection. TCRdb re-analysed the reads in MiXCR, keeping a single row per CDR3 protein. The sample includes 450,000 to 550,000 distinct CDR3 sequences, about 15% of them seen just once. The sample was CD8+ T cells from PBMCs. The receptors were sampled from a human donor in good health (CMV status not recorded). Some clones in this sample may be carry-over from other donors' samples. CDR3s include the opening cysteine and the closing phenylalanine or tryptophan. Fields, in order: V gene, clone size, J gene, D gene, CDR3 protein, CDR3 DNA. The D gene is left open where the match is weak. Clone size is given for some rows only: seen once, a few or many times, or a class if the clone is expanded.

TRBV4-1,NA,TRBJ1-2,NA,CASSQAPRTNYGYTF,TGCGCCAGCAGCCAGGCCCCCCGGACAAACTATGGCTACACCTTC
TRBV20-1,NA,TRBJ2-7,TRBD2,CSAREGTSGGSSYEQYF,TGCAGTGCTAGAGAAGGGACTAGCGGGGGGTCCTCCTACGAGCAGTACTTC
TRBV10-3,many,TRBJ2-7,TRBD2,CAISGTSDSYEQYF,TGTGCCATCAGTGGGACTAGCGACTCCTACGAGCAGTACTTC
TRBV6-5,many,TRBJ2-1,TRBD1,CASSYGQGINEQFF,TGTGCCAGCAGTTACGGACAGGGAATTAATGAGCAGTTCTTC
TRBV6-1,few,TRBJ1-6,NA,CASSEFQANSPLHF,TGTGCCAGCAGTGAATTCCAGGCTAATTCACCCCTCCACTTT
TRBV24-1,NA,TRBJ2-1,NA,CATSDLGSPGDEQFF,TGTGCCACCAGTGATTTAGGGTCCCCCGGGGATGAGCAGTTCTTC
TRBV15,NA,TRBJ2-2,TRBD2,CATSTGPGLINTGELFF,TGTGCCACCAGCACAGGTCCGGGACTAATTAACACCGGGGAGCTGTTTTTT
TRBV20-1,few,TRBJ2-7,NA,CSAFNGADYEQYF,TGCAGTGCTTTTAATGGGGCGGACTACGAGCAGTACTTC
TRBV7-9,many,TRBJ2-7,NA,CASSSDSLAYEQYF,TGTGCCAGCAGCTCAGACAGTCTTGCCTACGAGCAGTACTTC
TRBV27,many,TRBJ2-2,TRBD2,CASSLAGGHTGELFF,TGTGCCAGCAGTTTAGCGGGAGGCCACACCGGGGAGCTGTTTTTT
TRBV27,NA,TRBJ2-5,NA,CASSLMSETVEETQYF,TGTGCCAGCAGTTTAATGTCAGAGACAGTCGAAGAGACCCAGTACTTC
TRBV6-1,few,TRBJ2-2,NA,CASSSAPGGVITGELFF,TGTGCCAGCAGTTCGGCCCCGGGGGGCGTAATCACCGGGGAGCTGTTTTTT
TRBV27,NA,TRBJ1-2,NA,CASSLMGAHDYGYTF,TGTGCCAGCAGCCTGATGGGGGCGCACGACTATGGCTACACCTTC
TRBV6-5,many,TRBJ2-7,NA,CASSYSQGSYEQYF,TGTGCCAGCAGTTACTCCCAGGGATCCTACGAGCAGTACTTC
TRBV7-9,many,TRBJ1-2,NA,CASSLGDGANYGYTF,TGTGCCAGCAGCTTAGGGGACGGAGCTAACTATGGCTACACCTTC
TRBV7-9,many,TRBJ2-5,NA,CASSSTPTREGTQYF,TGTGCCAGCAGCTCTACCCCGACCCGTGAAGGGACCCAGTACTTC
TRBV28,many,TRBJ1-1,NA,CASIPLAANTEAFF,TGTGCCAGCATTCCCCTCGCTGCGAACACTGAAGCTTTCTTT
TRBV6-2/TRBV6-3,NA,TRBJ2-7,TRBD1,CANRDRSYEQYF,TGTGCCAACCGGGACAGATCCTACGAGCAGTACTTC
TRBV7-9,many,TRBJ2-1,TRBD1,CASSPPGGSYNEQFF,TGTGCCAGCAGCCCGCCAGGGGGCTCCTACAATGAGCAGTTCTTC
TRBV27,NA,TRBJ2-1,NA,CASSNTGGAFVPYNEQFF,TGTGCCAGCAGCAATACAGGGGGGGCATTCGTTCCTTACAATGAGCAGTTCTTC
TRBV5-1,NA,TRBJ1-2,NA,CATLPGANYGYTF,TGCGCCACCCTGCCGGGAGCTAACTATGGCTACACCTTC
TRBV20-1,few,TRBJ2-7,NA,CSAPTISYEQYF,TGCAGTGCCCCCACTATTTCCTACGAGCAGTACTTC
TRBV9,few,TRBJ2-2,TRBD2,CASSGGGTGELFF,TGTGCCAGCAGCGGGGGGGGCACCGGGGAGCTGTTTTTT
TRBV7-9,many,TRBJ2-2,TRBD2,CASSASTGGTGELFF,TGTGCCAGCAGCGCCTCCACGGGGGGAACCGGGGAGCTGTTTTTT
TRBV27,few,TRBJ2-1,TRBD2,CASSLDGSGGRYNEQFF,TGTGCCAGCAGTTTAGACGGGAGCGGGGGCCGTTACAATGAGCAGTTCTTC
TRBV12-3/TRBV12-4,many,TRBJ1-5,NA,CASSWLDQPQHF,TGTGCCAGCAGTTGGTTGGATCAGCCCCAGCATTTT
TRBV19,few,TRBJ2-4,NA,CASSMDREGIKNIQYF,TGTGCCAGTAGTATGGACAGGGAGGGAATCAAAAACATTCAGTACTTC
TRBV7-6,many,TRBJ2-5,TRBD2,CASSLLAGIKETQYF,TGTGCCAGCAGCCTACTAGCGGGGATCAAAGAGACCCAGTACTTC
TRBV6-5,many,TRBJ1-1,TRBD1,CASSYSRGPPNTEAFF,TGTGCCAGCAGTTACTCAAGGGGGCCGCCTAACACTGAAGCTTTCTTT
TRBV20-1,few,TRBJ1-5,TRBD1,CSASSLTGQGLYSNQPQHF,TGCAGTGCTAGCTCCCTCACCGGACAGGGCCTATATAGCAATCAGCCCCAGCATTTT
TRBV12-3/TRBV12-4,many,TRBJ2-5,TRBD2,CASSPGTSGLQETQYF,TGTGCCAGCAGTCCAGGGACTAGCGGTCTCCAAGAGACCCAGTACTTC
TRBV7-9,NA,TRBJ1-1,NA,CASSLLLGDLEAFF,TGTGCCAGCAGCCTCCTCTTAGGGGACCTTGAAGCTTTCTTT
TRBV9,NA,TRBJ2-3,TRBD2,CASSGSGGGGTDTQYF,TGTGCCAGCAGCGGTAGCGGGGGGGGAGGAACAGATACGCAGTATTTT
TRBV20-1,NA,TRBJ1-1,NA,CSARDIERGAEAFF,TGCAGTGCTAGAGATATAGAGCGGGGAGCTGAAGCTTTCTTT
TRBV27,many,TRBJ2-5,NA,CASSIRETPETQYF,TGTGCCAGCAGTATTAGGGAGACTCCAGAGACCCAGTACTTC